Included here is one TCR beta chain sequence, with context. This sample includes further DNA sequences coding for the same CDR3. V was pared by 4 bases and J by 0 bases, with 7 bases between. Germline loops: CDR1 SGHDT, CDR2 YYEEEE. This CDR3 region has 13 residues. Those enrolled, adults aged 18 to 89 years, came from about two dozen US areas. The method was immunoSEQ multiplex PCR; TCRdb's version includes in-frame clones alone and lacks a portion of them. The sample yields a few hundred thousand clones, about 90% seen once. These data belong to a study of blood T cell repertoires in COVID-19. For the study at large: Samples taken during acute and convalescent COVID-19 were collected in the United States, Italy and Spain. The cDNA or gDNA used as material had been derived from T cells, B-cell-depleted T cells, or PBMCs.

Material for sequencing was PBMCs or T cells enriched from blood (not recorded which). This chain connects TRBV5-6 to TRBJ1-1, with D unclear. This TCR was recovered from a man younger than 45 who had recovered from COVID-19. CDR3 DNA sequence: TGTGCCAGCAGCCATAGAGTGAACACTGAAGCTTTCTTT. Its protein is CASSHRVNTEAFF.